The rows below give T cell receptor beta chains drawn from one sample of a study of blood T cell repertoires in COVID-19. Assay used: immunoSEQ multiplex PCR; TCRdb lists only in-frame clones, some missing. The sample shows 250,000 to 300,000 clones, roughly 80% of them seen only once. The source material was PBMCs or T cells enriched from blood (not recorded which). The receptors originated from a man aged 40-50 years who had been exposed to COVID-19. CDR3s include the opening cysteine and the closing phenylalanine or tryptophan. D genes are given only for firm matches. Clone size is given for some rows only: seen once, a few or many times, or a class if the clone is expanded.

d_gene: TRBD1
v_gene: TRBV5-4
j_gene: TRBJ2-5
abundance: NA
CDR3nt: TGTGCCAGCAGCTTCTGGACAGGGGGCGACGAGACCCAGTACTTC
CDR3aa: CASSFWTGGDETQYF

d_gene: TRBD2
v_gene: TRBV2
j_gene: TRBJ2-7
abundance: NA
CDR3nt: TGTGCCAGCAGCGTTAGCGGGAGCTCCTACGAGCAGTACTTC
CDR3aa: CASSVSGSSYEQYF

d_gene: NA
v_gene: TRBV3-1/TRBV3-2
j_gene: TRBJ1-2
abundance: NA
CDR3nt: TGTGCCAGCAGCCCAACCGACAGGCTACGGGATGGCTACACCTTC
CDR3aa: CASSPTDRLRDGYTF

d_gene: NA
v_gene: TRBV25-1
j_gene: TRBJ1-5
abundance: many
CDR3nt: TGTGCCAGCAGCCCGTATGGCAACAATCAGCCCCAGCATTTT
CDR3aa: CASSPYGNNQPQHF

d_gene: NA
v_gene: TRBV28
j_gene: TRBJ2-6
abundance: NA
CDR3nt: TGTGCCAGCTCCCCAGGGGATAGTCACTCTGGGGCCAACGTCCTGACTTTC
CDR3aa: CASSPGDSHSGANVLTF

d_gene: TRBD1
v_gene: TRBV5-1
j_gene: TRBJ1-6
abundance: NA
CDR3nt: TGCGCCAGCATGCTGACAGGGGAATTTAATTCACCCCTCCACTTT
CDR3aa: CASMLTGEFNSPLHF

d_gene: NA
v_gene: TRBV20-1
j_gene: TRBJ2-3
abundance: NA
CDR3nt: TGCAGCGCAGGGCGCACAGATACGCAGTATTTT
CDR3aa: CSAGRTDTQYF

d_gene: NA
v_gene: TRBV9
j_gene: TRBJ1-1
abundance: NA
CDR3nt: TGTGCCAGCAGCGTAGGCGGGCGAACTGAAGCTTTCTTT
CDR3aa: CASSVGGRTEAFF

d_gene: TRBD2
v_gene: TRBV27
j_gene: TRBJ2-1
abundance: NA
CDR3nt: TGTGCCAGCAGCGCCGGGACTAGCGGGGTCAATGAGCAGTTCTTC
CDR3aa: CASSAGTSGVNEQFF

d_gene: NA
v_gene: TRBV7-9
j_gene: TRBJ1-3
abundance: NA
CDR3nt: TGTGCCAGCAGCTTAGTTGGGGCGGGAAACACCATATATTTT
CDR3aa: CASSLVGAGNTIYF

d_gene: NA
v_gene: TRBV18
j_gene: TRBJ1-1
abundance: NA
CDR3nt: TGTGCCAGCTCACCACCTGGGGGACTCGTGGCGAACACTGAAGCTTTCTTT
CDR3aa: CASSPPGGLVANTEAFF

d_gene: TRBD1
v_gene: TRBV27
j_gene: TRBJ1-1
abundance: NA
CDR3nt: TGTGCCAGCAGTCTAGGCCTCAACATGGGACAGGGTAAGGGTGAAGCTTTCTTT
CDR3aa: CASSLGLNMGQGKGEAFF

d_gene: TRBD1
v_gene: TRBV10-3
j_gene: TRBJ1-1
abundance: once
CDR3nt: TGTGCCATCAGTGCGAGGACAGGGGTGGTGAACACTGAAGCTTTCTTT
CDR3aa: CAISARTGVVNTEAFF

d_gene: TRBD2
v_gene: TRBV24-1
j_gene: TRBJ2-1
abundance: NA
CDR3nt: TGTGCCACCAGTGATTTCGGGGGGAATGAGCAGTTCTTC
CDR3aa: CATSDFGGNEQFF

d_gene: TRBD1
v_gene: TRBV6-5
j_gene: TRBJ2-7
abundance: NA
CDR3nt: TGTGCCAGCCGGGACAGCTCCTACGAGCAGTACTTC
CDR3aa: CASRDSSYEQYF

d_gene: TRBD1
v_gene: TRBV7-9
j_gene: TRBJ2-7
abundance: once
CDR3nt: TGTGCCAGCAGCCAGGGGACAGGAGCCTACGAGCAGTACTTC
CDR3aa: CASSQGTGAYEQYF

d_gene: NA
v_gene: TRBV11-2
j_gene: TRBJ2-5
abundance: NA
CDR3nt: TGTGCCAGCAGCTACGGGGCGCGGGGAGAGACCCAGTACTTC
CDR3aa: CASSYGARGETQYF

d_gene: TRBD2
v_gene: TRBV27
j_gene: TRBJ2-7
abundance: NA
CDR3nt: TGTGCCAGCAGTTTCGGGAGGATGAACTACGAGCAGTACTTC
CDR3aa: CASSFGRMNYEQYF

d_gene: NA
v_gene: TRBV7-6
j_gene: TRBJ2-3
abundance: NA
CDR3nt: TGTGCCAGCAGCTTAGAATCCGGGATCGGAACAGATACGCAGTATTTT
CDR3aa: CASSLESGIGTDTQYF

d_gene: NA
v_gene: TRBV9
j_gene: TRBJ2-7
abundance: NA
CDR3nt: TGTGCCAGCAGCGTAGCCCCCAGCTCCTACGAGCAGTACTTC
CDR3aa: CASSVAPSSYEQYF

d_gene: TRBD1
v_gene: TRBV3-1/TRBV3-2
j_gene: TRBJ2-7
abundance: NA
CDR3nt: TGTGCCAGCAGCCAAGTCCGGGACAGAAACTACGAGCAGTACTTC
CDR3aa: CASSQVRDRNYEQYF

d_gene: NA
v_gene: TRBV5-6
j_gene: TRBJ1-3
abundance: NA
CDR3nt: TGTGCCAGCAGTATCACAGGAAATTTACACTCTGGAAACACCATATATTTT
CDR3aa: CASSITGNLHSGNTIYF

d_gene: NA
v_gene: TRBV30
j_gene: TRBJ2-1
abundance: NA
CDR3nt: TGTGCCTGGAGTGTACTAGAAAGTCTCGATGAGCAGTTCTTC
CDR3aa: CAWSVLESLDEQFF

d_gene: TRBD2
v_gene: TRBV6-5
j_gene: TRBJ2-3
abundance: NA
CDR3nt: TGTGCCAGCACACAGACTAGCGTAACAGATACGCAGTATTTT
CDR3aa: CASTQTSVTDTQYF

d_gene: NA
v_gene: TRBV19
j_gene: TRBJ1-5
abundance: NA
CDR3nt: TGTGCCAGTAACAGGGACAATGGGGGCAATCAGCCCCAGCATTTT
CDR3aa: CASNRDNGGNQPQHF

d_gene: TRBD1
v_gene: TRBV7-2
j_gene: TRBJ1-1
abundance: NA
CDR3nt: TGTGCCAGCAGCTCGACAGGGTACAAAGCTTTCTTT
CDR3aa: CASSSTGYKAFF

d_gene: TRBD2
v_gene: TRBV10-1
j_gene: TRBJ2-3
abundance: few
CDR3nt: TGCGCCAGCAGTGAAGGGGAGGGTAGCACAGATACGCAGTATTTT
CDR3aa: CASSEGEGSTDTQYF

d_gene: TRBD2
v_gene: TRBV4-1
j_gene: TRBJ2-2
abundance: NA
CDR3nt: TGCGCCAGCAGCCAAGTAGCGGGAGTAGGTACCGGGGAGCTGTTTTTT
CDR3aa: CASSQVAGVGTGELFF

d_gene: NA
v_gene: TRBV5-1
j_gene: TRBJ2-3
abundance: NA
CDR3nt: TGCGCCAGCAGCCTAGAGTCCGATACGCAGTATTTT
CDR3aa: CASSLESDTQYF

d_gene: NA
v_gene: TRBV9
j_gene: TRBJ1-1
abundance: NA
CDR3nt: TGTGCCAGCAGCGTAGGCTACCGGGGGAACACTGAAGCTTTCTTT
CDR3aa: CASSVGYRGNTEAFF

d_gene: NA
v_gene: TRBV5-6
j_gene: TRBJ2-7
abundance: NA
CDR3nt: TGTGCCAGCAGCTTGGTGTCCAGCGGATCTTACGAGCAGTACTTC
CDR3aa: CASSLVSSGSYEQYF

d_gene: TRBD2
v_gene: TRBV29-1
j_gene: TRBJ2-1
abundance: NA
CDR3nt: TGCAGCGTTGTTTCGGGAGGCCGTATCGAGCAGTTCTTC
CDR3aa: CSVVSGGRIEQFF

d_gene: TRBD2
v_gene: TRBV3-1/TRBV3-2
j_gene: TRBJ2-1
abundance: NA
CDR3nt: TGTGCCAGCAGCCAAGAGGTGAGGACTAGCGGGTACAATGAGCAGTTCTTC
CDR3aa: CASSQEVRTSGYNEQFF

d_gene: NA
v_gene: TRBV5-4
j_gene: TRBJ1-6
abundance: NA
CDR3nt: TGTGCCAGCAGCCAAGACAGGAATTCACCCCTCCACTTT
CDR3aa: CASSQDRNSPLHF

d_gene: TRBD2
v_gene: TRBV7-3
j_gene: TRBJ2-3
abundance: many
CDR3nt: TGTGCCAGCAGCTTAGGGGGGGAAGATACGCAGTATTTT
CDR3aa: CASSLGGEDTQYF

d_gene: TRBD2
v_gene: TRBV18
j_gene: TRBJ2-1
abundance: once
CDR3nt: TGTGCCAGCTCACCAGGTCTAGCGGGACAGTTCTTC
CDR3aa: CASSPGLAGQFF

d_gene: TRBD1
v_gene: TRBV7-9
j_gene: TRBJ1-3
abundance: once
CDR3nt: TGTGCCATACAGGGGACGGGAAACACCATATATTTT
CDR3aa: CAIQGTGNTIYF

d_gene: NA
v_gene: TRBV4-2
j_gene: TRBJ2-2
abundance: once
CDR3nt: TGTGCCAGCAGCCAGACAGAGAACACCGGGGAGCTGTTTTTT
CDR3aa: CASSQTENTGELFF

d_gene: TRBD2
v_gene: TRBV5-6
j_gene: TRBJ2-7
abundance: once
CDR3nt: TGTGCCAGCAGCCACAGGCGGACTAGCGGATACGAGCAGTACTTC
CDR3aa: CASSHRRTSGYEQYF

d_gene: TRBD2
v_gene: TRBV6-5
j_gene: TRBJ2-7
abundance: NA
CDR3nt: TGTGCCAGTAGCTGGTCTAGCGGGACGTTTACGTACTTC
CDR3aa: CASSWSSGTFTYF

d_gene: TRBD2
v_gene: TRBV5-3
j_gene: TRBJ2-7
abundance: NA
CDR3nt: TGTGCCAGAAGCTTGGCTGCTAGCGGATTCTACGAGCAGTACTTC
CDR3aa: CARSLAASGFYEQYF

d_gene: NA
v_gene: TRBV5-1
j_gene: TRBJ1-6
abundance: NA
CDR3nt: TGCGCCAGCAGCTTGGGAGGGAATTCACCCCTCCACTTT
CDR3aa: CASSLGGNSPLHF

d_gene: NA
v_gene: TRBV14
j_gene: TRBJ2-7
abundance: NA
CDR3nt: TGTGCCAGCAGCCAAGGAAGGTCAGGGCCTGGGCGTCAGTACTTC
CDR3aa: CASSQGRSGPGRQYF

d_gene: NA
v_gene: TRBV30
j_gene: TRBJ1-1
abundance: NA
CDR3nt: TGTGCCTGGGGCCCTGGGGGGTACACTGAAGCTTTCTTT
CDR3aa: CAWGPGGYTEAFF

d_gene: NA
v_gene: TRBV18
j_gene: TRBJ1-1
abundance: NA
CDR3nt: TGTGCCAGCTCACCATATCAGGAGGTACCTGAAGCTTTCTTT
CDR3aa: CASSPYQEVPEAFF

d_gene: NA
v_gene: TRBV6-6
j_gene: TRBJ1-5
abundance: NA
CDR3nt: TGTGCCAGCATCGGTATCAGCAGCGATCAGCCCCAGCATTTT
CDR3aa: CASIGISSDQPQHF

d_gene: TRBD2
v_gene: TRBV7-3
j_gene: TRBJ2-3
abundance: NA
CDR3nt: TGTGCCAGCAGCCCCGGGACTAGCGGAGATACGCAGTATTTT
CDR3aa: CASSPGTSGDTQYF

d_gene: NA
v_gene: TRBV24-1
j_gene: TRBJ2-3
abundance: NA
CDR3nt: TGTGCCACCAGTGGTCGGGATACGCAGTATTTT
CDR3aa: CATSGRDTQYF

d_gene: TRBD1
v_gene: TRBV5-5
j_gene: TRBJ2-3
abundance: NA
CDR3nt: TGTGCCAGCAGCTTGGTTCACAGGGGGTCCTACACAGATACGCAGTATTTT
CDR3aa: CASSLVHRGSYTDTQYF

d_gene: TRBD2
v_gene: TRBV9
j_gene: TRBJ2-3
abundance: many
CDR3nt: TGTGCCAGCAGCGGATCCCTAGTGGCTAGCGGGAGGGCCGGGCAGTATTTT
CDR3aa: CASSGSLVASGRAGQYF

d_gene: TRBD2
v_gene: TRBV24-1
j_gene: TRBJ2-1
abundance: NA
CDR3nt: TGTGCCACCAGCCCTAGCGGGGAGCGACAGTTCTTC
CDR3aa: CATSPSGERQFF

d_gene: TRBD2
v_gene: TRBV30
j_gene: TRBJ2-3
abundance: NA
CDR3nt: TGTGCCTGGAGTGTAAGGCGGACTAGCGGGACAACAGATACGCAGTATTTT
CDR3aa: CAWSVRRTSGTTDTQYF

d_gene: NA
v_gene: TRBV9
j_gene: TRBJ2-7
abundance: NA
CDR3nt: TGTGCCAGCAGCGTTGGGCCCTCTTCCTCCGCGGAGGGCTACGAGCAGTACTTC
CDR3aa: CASSVGPSSSAEGYEQYF

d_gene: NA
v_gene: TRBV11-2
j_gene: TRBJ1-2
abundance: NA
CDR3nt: TGTGCCAGCAGCTTAACGTCGGGGAGTGACTATGGCTACACCTTC
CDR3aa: CASSLTSGSDYGYTF

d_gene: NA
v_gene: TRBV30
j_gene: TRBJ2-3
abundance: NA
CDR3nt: TGTGCCTGGAGTGTGGTAGCCGGCACAGATACGCAGTATTTT
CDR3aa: CAWSVVAGTDTQYF

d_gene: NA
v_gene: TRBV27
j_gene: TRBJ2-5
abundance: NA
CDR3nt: TGTGCCAGCAGTTTATGGAGGGGGCTACGGGAGACCCAGTACTTC
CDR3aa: CASSLWRGLRETQYF

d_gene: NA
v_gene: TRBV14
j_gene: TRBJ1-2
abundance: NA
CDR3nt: TGTGCCAGCAGCCGCAATTTGGGGTCGGGGGGCGGCTACACCTTC
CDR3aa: CASSRNLGSGGGYTF

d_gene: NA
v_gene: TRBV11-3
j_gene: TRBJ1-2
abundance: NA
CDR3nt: TGTGCCAGCAGCCCAGGCGGCAGGGTAGGCTATGGCTACACCTTC
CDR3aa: CASSPGGRVGYGYTF